Only a few counts were recorded for the clone carrying this TCR beta chain. The germline V gene has CDR1 SGHVS and CDR2 FQNEAQ. Deletions cut 5 bases from V and 6 bases from J, with 20 bases between. This CDR3 spans 16 amino acids. TCRdb analysed the PCR reads with MiXCR anew, one entry per CDR3 protein. The sample contains 250,000 to 350,000 distinct CDR3 sequences, about a fifth of which appear only once. The data belong to a study of molecular identifiers for immune sequencing clone quantification. The material sequenced was naive CD8+ T cells from blood, with Jurkat cell RNA spiked in. The sample's subset: FACS-sorted CD8+CD4-CCR7+CD45RA+ naive T cells. This receptor was taken from a human donor in good health. Some libraries in this study had Jurkat cell RNA spiked in. V usage is TRBV7-8 and J usage is TRBJ1-5, with unresolved D. In DNA, the CDR3 is TGTGCCAGCAGCGTATATGGTAGGGCGGGTGGTCAGCCCCAGCATTTT. Protein sequence: CASSVYGRAGGQPQHF.